Each of the 5 T cell receptor beta chains below was sequenced from the same sample in a study of blood T cell repertoires in COVID-19. The protocol was immunoSEQ multiplex PCR, while the TCRdb copy is restricted to in-frame clones and leaves out a portion. Of approximately 60,000 clones in the sample, 60% to 80% were seen once. Sample: peripheral blood. The receptors shown here come from a man aged 55 to 69 with acute or convalescent COVID-19.

This clone has only a few counts. The genes are TRBV18 and TRBJ1-2, with D perhaps TRBD1 (6 bases). Germline V gene data show CDR1 as KGHSH and CDR2 as LQKENI. CDR3 size: 13 residues. Trimming shortened V by 0 bases and J by 8 bases, and 10 bases separated the two germline ends. The CDR3: CASSPPSRGGYTF. CDR3 in DNA: TGTGCCAGCTCACCACCTTCCAGGGGAGGCTACACCTTC.

J is TRBJ2-2 and V is TRBV7-8, with D hard to call. In germline, CDR1 is SGHVS, CDR2 FQNEAQ. The V end was cut by 5 bases, the J end by 8 bases, with 12 bases between. The CDR3 covers 13 residues. In DNA, the CDR3 is TGTGCCAGCAGCCCCGATCGCGCTGGGGAGCTGTTTTTT. Translating gives CASSPDRAGELFF.

The table lists this clone with a count of one. The chain combines TRBV6-5 with TRBJ2-7; D possibly corresponds to TRBD2 (5 bases). Germline values: CDR1 MNHEY, CDR2 SVGAGI. This CDR3 is built from 14 residues. With 6 bases removed from V and 3 bases from J, the gap between germline ends came to 15 bases. The CDR3: CASSPGLNDYEQYF. CDR3 bases: TGTGCCAGCAGCCCCGGACTTAATGACTACGAGCAGTACTTC.

The chain combines TRBV2 with TRBJ2-7; D ambiguous. With 4 bases removed from V and 0 bases from J, the gap between germline ends came to 10 bases. CDR3 length: 14 amino acids. The germline V gene has CDR1 SNHLY and CDR2 FYNNEI. The CDR3 spells CASSVLSSSYEQYF. The CDR3, as DNA: TGTGCCAGCAGTGTCCTGTCGAGCTCCTACGAGCAGTACTTC.

The chain uses TRBV5-1 and TRBJ2-7, with 9 bases identical to TRBD2. Germline loops: CDR1 SGHRS, CDR2 YFSETQ. The CDR3 consists of 14 residues. The ends lost 2 bases at V and 4 bases at J; junction bases unmatched: 4. The CDR3: CASSFGGGVYEQYF. As DNA, the CDR3 is TGCGCCAGCAGCTTTGGCGGGGGGGTATACGAGCAGTACTTC.